The 10 T cell receptor beta chains reported below all come from one sample, sequenced in a study of blood T cells in healthy people across ages. The authors ran a second PCR of 7 to 11 cycles using a sample-barcoded 5' primer and a J-beta primer mix. A single record per CDR3 protein comes from TCRdb applying MiXCR to the 5' RACE reads. The table shows about 1.6 million distinct CDR3 sequences, with approximately 32% occurring only once. Sample: blood. The origin of the receptors is a woman in her twenties or thirties in good health.

The genes are TRBV7-2 and TRBJ1-4; D is unclear. Germline CDR1 and CDR2: SGHTA and FQGNSA. The CDR3 consists of 15 residues. V was pared by 4 bases and J by 7 bases, with 16 bases between. The CDR3 protein is CASSSPGRYREKLFF. As DNA, the CDR3 is TGTGCCAGCAGCTCCCCAGGCAGATATCGTGAAAAACTGTTTTTT.

The V call is TRBV18, the J call TRBJ1-1, with D possibly TRBD1 on 5 matching bases. Trimming shortened V by 3 bases and J by 4 bases, and 15 bases separated the two germline ends. Germline CDR1 and CDR2: KGHSH and LQKENI. The CDR3 spans 15 residues. The CDR3 DNA reads as TGTGCCAGCTCACCTCTCAGAGGGGTCCTCACTGAAGCTTTCTTT. Its translation is CASSPLRGVLTEAFF.

The gene calls are TRBV5-1 and TRBJ2-1, with 7 bases aligning to TRBD2. The V gene's germline CDR1 is SGHRS and CDR2 YFSETQ. The CDR3 has 15 amino acids. Germline trimming cut 4 bases from V and 10 bases from J; bases unmatched to any gene: 14. CDR3 residues: CASSPSQPGLNEQFF. The CDR3 DNA sequence: TGCGCCAGCAGCCCATCACAACCGGGACTAAACGAGCAGTTCTTC.

V gene TRBV27 combines with J gene TRBJ2-7, with TRBD2 matching 12 bases. Looked up from germline, CDR1 is MNHEY and CDR2 is SMNVEV (reference sequence). J gave up 6 bases and V 3 bases, and 3 bases lay outside the gene matches. The length of the CDR3 is 14 residues. The CDR3 bases are TGTGCCAGCAGTTTCACTAGCGGGAGGAGCGAGCAGTACTTC. Translated: CASSFTSGRSEQYF.

The rearrangement uses TRBV2 and TRBJ1-1; 7 positions match TRBD1. Unmatched junction bases numbered 8, after V lost 6 bases and J lost 10 bases. Germline V gene sequence: CDR1 SNHLY, CDR2 FYNNEI. This CDR3 is 12 amino acids long. Here the CDR3 DNA reads TGTGCCAGCAGCCAGACACAGGGGTCAGCTTTCTTT. Residues: CASSQTQGSAFF.

This clonotype was detected a few times. V and J are TRBV2 and TRBJ1-1; D is undetermined. The CDR3 extends over 13 amino acids. Between the trimmed V and J ends, which lost 7 bases and 2 bases, there was a span of 11 bases. CDR1 is SNHLY and CDR2 is FYNNEI in the germline V gene. CDR3 nucleotide sequence: TGTGCCAGCACCATGGGCCGAAACACTGAAGCTTTCTTT. Its protein is CASTMGRNTEAFF.

This chain connects TRBV5-5 to TRBJ2-3; tentative D call: TRBD2 (6 bases). V was clipped by 2 bases and J by 1 base, with 14 bases between them. The germline V gene has CDR1 SGHKS and CDR2 YYEKEE (reference sequence). The CDR3 length is 16 residues. The CDR3 reads CASSFSTSFGTDTQYF. DNA for the CDR3: TGTGCCAGCAGCTTCTCAACTAGCTTCGGCACAGATACGCAGTATTTT.

V gene TRBV30 combines with J gene TRBJ1-1, with D possibly being TRBD1 (5 bases). The CDR3 is 15 amino acids. Germline lookup yields CDR1 GTSNPN and CDR2 SVGIG (reference sequence). V was shortened by 1 base and J by 5 bases, with 17 bases between the two germline ends. CDR3 DNA: TGTGCCTGGAGTGGGGGTAACACCAAGGGGACTGAAGCTTTCTTT. Amino acids: CAWSGGNTKGTEAFF.

The chain joins TRBV10-3 to TRBJ1-2; D unresolved. From germline, CDR1 is ENHRY and CDR2 SYGVKD. The CDR3 has 12 residues. V dropped 0 bases and J dropped 5 bases, with 4 bases sitting between them. CDR3 loop: CAISESKYGYTF. CDR3 nucleotides: TGTGCCATCAGTGAGTCGAAGTATGGCTACACCTTC.

This clonotype has just a few counts. The rearrangement uses TRBV29-1 and TRBJ1-2; D uncertain. This CDR3 contains 12 residues. Looked up from germline, CDR1 is SQVTM and CDR2 is ANQGSEA. Trimming stripped 5 bases from V and 7 bases from J, with 14 bases between. This CDR3 reads CSVTETPAGYTF. The CDR3 DNA reads as TGCAGCGTTACGGAAACCCCCGCTGGCTACACCTTC.